These 21 T cell receptor beta chains share one sample of origin, sequenced in a study of cytomegalovirus exposure and HLA in healthy donors. The PCR had 60 Vbeta and 13 Jbeta primers. Repertoires were generated with immunoSEQ multiplex PCR, while TCRdb's copy carries only in-frame clones and drops some. The data show about 100,000 clones, around 78% seen once. Sequenced material: PBMCs. These receptors originate from a man in his forties in good health and CMV-seronegative.

The chain is built from TRBV29-1 and TRBJ2-7; D perhaps matches TRBD2 (6 bases). V lost 2 bases and J lost 4, with 12 bases in between. Germline V gives CDR1 SQVTM, CDR2 ANQGSEA. The length of the CDR3 is 13 residues. CDR3 DNA sequence: TGCAGCGTTGAATGGGCAGGGAGGTACGAGCAGTACTTC. Its protein is CSVEWAGRYEQYF.

V and J are TRBV7-3 and TRBJ1-2; possible D gene TRBD1, 5 bases. V shed 1 base and J shed 7 bases, with 13 bases lying between them. The CDR3 spans 14 residues. Germline CDR1 SGHTA, CDR2 FQGTGA. CDR3 amino acids: CASSLRYADSGYTF. In DNA, the CDR3 is TGTGCCAGCAGCTTAAGATATGCTGACAGTGGCTACACCTTC.

As concerns this clone: The germline gene is not matched at one end of the junction; a read error may be the cause. The rearrangement joins TRBV9 to TRBJ1-2, with 10 bases lining up with TRBD1. Germline V CDR1 and CDR2: SGDLS, YYNGEE. The CDR3 is 16 residues long. CDR3 amino acids: CASSVAGTGDNYGHTF. The CDR3 DNA reads as TGTGCCAGCAGCGTCGCCGGGACAGGGGACAACTATGGCCACACCTTC.

The V and J genes are TRBV14 and TRBJ2-5; tentative D call: TRBD1 (7 bases). Germline V gene lookup returns CDR1 SGHDN and CDR2 FVKESK. V was cut by 2 bases and J by 3 bases, with 25 bases left in between. This CDR3 is built from 19 residues. The CDR3 sequence: CASSQWRGRREGRKETQYF. CDR3 bases: TGTGCCAGCAGCCAATGGAGGGGGCGCAGAGAGGGCCGAAAAGAGACCCAGTACTTC.

This clone came up a few times. The gene calls are TRBV9 and TRBJ1-6, with a weak D call TRBD1 (6 bases). V lost 4 bases to trimming and J lost 10 bases, with 18 bases between them. Germline V gene sequence: CDR1 SGDLS, CDR2 YYNGEE. The CDR3 is made up of 15 amino acids. The CDR3 DNA is TGTGCCAGCAGCCCCTCCCCAGGGGCGGCCTCACCCCTCCACTTT. It is translated as CASSPSPGAASPLHF.

This chain connects TRBV7-9 to TRBJ2-7; maybe TRBD1 (5 bases). The CDR3 sequence is 13 residues long. V lost 2 bases and J lost 4, with 9 bases in between. The germline V gene encodes CDR1 SEHNR and CDR2 FQNEAQ (reference sequence). The CDR3 nucleotides read TGTGCCAGCAGCTTACCGGACAAATACGAGCAGTACTTC. Protein product: CASSLPDKYEQYF.

J is TRBJ1-1 and V is TRBV7-2; D possibly corresponds to TRBD1 (5 bases). CDR1 SGHTA and CDR2 FQGNSA come from the germline V gene. The V gene lost 6 bases and the J gene lost 1 base, with 12 bases spanning the gap. This CDR3 is built from 14 residues. The CDR3 nucleotides read TGTGCCAGCAGACTTACAGGTCCGAACACTGAAGCTTTCTTT. Amino acids: CASRLTGPNTEAFF.

The rearrangement joins TRBV10-3 to TRBJ2-1; the match to TRBD1 covers 9 bases. The CDR3 covers 16 residues. Trimming removed 0 bases from V and 6 bases from J; junction bases left unmatched: 6. Germline CDR1 ENHRY, CDR2 SYGVKD. The CDR3 nucleotides are TGTGCCATCAGTGAGTCGGGGACAGGGAGGACCAATGAGCAGTTCTTC. It specifies CAISESGTGRTNEQFF.

This clone was seen more than once but under ten times. The gene calls are TRBV2 and TRBJ1-2; TRBD1 agrees at 7 bases. The germline gives CDR1 SNHLY, CDR2 FYNNEI. V shed 7 bases, J shed 4 bases, and the junction held 12 bases outside the gene matches. The CDR3 length is 15 residues. CDR3 bases: TGTGCCAGCAATCACCCCCCAGGGGGAGTCTATGGCTACACCTTC. Protein: CASNHPPGGVYGYTF.

In this sample, this clone turned up once. Relative to the germline gene, one junction end is altered; a read error may explain this. The rearrangement links TRBV7-7 to TRBJ2-2, with 7 bases matching TRBD1. This CDR3 region has 14 residues. Germline V gives CDR1 SSHAT, CDR2 FNYEAQ (reference sequence). The CDR3 DNA follows: TGTGCTAGCAGACAGGGCCCAAACACCGGGGAGCTGTTTTTT. The encoded protein is CASRQGPNTGELFF. Full variable domain (remainder filled in from reference TRBV7-7 and TRBJ2-2): GAGVSQSPRYKVTKRGQDVTLRCDPISSHATLYWYQQALGQGPEFLTYFNYEAQPDKSGLPSDRFSAERPEGSISTLTIQRTEQRDSAMYRCASRQGPNTGELFFGEGSRLTVL.

The chain uses TRBV7-2 and TRBJ2-7, with TRBD2 identical over 11 bases. The CDR3 consists of 15 residues. CDR1 and CDR2 from the germline V gene are SGHTA and FQGNSA. V gave up 5 bases and J gave up 3 bases; unmatched junction bases: 6. The CDR3 here is CASSTRGLADYEQYF. The CDR3 DNA follows: TGTGCCAGCAGCACCCGGGGACTAGCGGACTACGAGCAGTACTTC.

This chain uses TRBV19 with TRBJ1-5; possibly TRBD1 for D (6 bases). Per the germline V gene, CDR1 is LNHDA and CDR2 is SQIVND (reference sequence). CDR3 size: 14 residues. The V end lost 6 bases, the J end lost 2 bases, and 11 bases lay between the germline ends. The CDR3 is CASSLDSGNQPQHF. The CDR3 coding sequence is TGTGCCAGTAGCCTGGACAGCGGCAATCAGCCCCAGCATTTT.

In its sample, this clone was seen a few times. The chain couples TRBV5-8 to TRBJ1-5; TRBD1 might be the D (5 bases). Germline V CDR1 and CDR2: SGHTS, YDEGEE. V lost 2 bases and J 0 bases, leaving 18 bases between the germline ends. The CDR3 loop spans 18 amino acids. The CDR3, as DNA: TGTGCCAGCAGCTTCCTCTTCGACAGTGCCTTTAGCAATCAGCCCCAGCATTTT. Translation: CASSFLFDSAFSNQPQHF. Full variable domain (outside the CDR3, taken from reference TRBV5-8 and TRBJ1-5): EAGVTQSPTHLIKTRGQQATLRCSPISGHTSVYWYQQALGLGLQFLLWYDEGEERNRGNFPPRFSGRQFPNYSSELNVNALELEDSALYLCASSFLFDSAFSNQPQHFGDGTRLSIL.

This sequence joins TRBV29-1 and TRBJ2-1; 9 nucleotides align to TRBD2. The CDR3 runs 16 residues. J lost 7 bases, V lost 6 bases, and 16 bases had no gene match. Germline CDR1 SQVTM, CDR2 ANQGSEA. CDR3 sequence: CSVEGYSGGAINEQFF. The CDR3, as DNA: TGCAGCGTGGAGGGGTATAGCGGGGGCGCAATAAATGAGCAGTTCTTC.

The V gene is TRBV7-3, the J gene TRBJ2-3; 13 nucleotides match TRBD2. This CDR3 spans 17 amino acids. Germline CDR1 is SGHTA and CDR2 is FQGTGA. The V gene end was trimmed by 5 bases and the J gene end by 5 bases; junction bases not matched to a gene: 10. As DNA, the CDR3 is TGTGCCAGCAGCCCGCCACTAGCGGGGGGGCTTATAGATACGCAGTATTTT. Protein: CASSPPLAGGLIDTQYF. Variable domain in full (rest from reference TRBV7-3 and TRBJ2-3): GAGVSQTPSNKVTEKGKYVELRCDPISGHTALYWYRQSLGQGPEFLIYFQGTGAADDSGLPNDRFFAVRPEGSVSTLKIQRTERGDSAVYLCASSPPLAGGLIDTQYFGPGTRLTVL.

This chain joins TRBV5-4 and TRBJ2-1; D is possibly TRBD2 (6 bases). V was shortened by 0 bases and J by 2 bases, with 9 bases between the two germline ends. Germline loops: CDR1 SGHNT, CDR2 YYREEE (reference sequence). CDR3 length equals 15 residues. Here the CDR3 reads CASSLGRGTYNEQFF. DNA of the CDR3: TGTGCCAGCAGCTTGGGACGGGGGACCTACAATGAGCAGTTCTTC.

This clone was observed a handful of times. The V call is TRBV5-4, the J call TRBJ2-2; 8 nucleotides agree with TRBD2. V lost 3 bases and J lost 5; bases outside the gene matches: 15. This CDR3 contains 18 residues. The germline V gene has CDR1 SGHNT and CDR2 YYREEE (reference sequence). Written as DNA, the CDR3 is TGTGCCAGCAGCTCTGCATCCGGGGGGGCCGGCAGGACCGGGGAGCTGTTTTTT. This gives the protein CASSSASGGAGRTGELFF.

The chain has TRBV10-2 and TRBJ1-5, with 9 bases lining up with TRBD1. The V gene end was trimmed by 5 bases and the J gene end by 3 bases; junction bases not matched to a gene: 5. This CDR3 has 15 residues. The germline V gene has CDR1 WSHSY and CDR2 SAAADI. Written as DNA, the CDR3 is TGCGCCAGCAGTTCGCGGACAGGGGACAATCAGCCCCAGCATTTT. Translation gives CASSSRTGDNQPQHF.

The chain uses TRBV25-1 and TRBJ2-5, with a possible D match to TRBD2 (6 bases). Per the germline V gene, CDR1 is MGHDK and CDR2 is SYGVNS. V lost 8 bases, J lost 5 bases, and 18 bases lay in between. The CDR3 spans 14 residues. The DNA for the CDR3 is TGTGCCAGCTCCGCGGGATATCTGGGGGAGACCCAGTACTTC. Amino acids: CASSAGYLGETQYF.

V and J are TRBV9 and TRBJ1-2; maybe TRBD1 (6 bases). Germline V gene sequence: CDR1 SGDLS, CDR2 YYNGEE. Trimming left V 4 bases short and J 7 bases short, with 23 bases between. The CDR3 is 16 residues long. In DNA form, the CDR3 reads TGTGCCAGCAGCCCCAAGATACAGGGTATTTCTCCTGGCTACACCTTC. This codes for CASSPKIQGISPGYTF.

This clone appeared a single time. The chain has TRBV15 and TRBJ1-2, with no clear D. The CDR3 consists of 14 residues. Trimming removed 0 bases at V and 4 bases at J, with 9 bases between. CDR1 LNHNV and CDR2 YYDKDF come from the germline V gene (reference sequence). DNA for the CDR3: TGTGCCACCAGCAGAGATCACACCAGCTATGGCTACACCTTC. Translation: CATSRDHTSYGYTF.